The rows below give T cell receptor beta chains drawn from one sample of a study of response to subunit inactivated influenza vaccine. TCRdb recomputed calls from the RT-PCR reads with MiXCR, one row per CDR3 protein. The sample records about 150,000 distinct CDR3 sequences, around 10% being singletons. Material: CD8+ T cells sorted from PBMCs, obtained roughly 24 months after vaccination. These receptors were obtained from a man between 50 and 70 years old who received an inactivated influenza vaccine. CDR3s include the opening cysteine and the closing phenylalanine or tryptophan. Fields, in order: V gene, J gene, D gene, clone size, CDR3 protein, CDR3 DNA. A D gene is named only where the DNA matches it firmly. Some rows have no size entry. The others give once, few or many, or a class for an expanded clone.

V gene: TRBV29-1; J gene: TRBJ2-1; D gene: NA; clone size: many; CDR3 protein: CSVELEGSYNEQFF; CDR3 DNA: TGCAGCGTTGAACTAGAGGGCTCCTACAATGAGCAGTTCTTC
V gene: TRBV4-3; J gene: TRBJ1-5; D gene: NA; clone size: NA; CDR3 protein: CASSQDLEFAQHF; CDR3 DNA: TGCGCCAGCAGCCAAGATCTTGAGTTTGCCCAGCATTTT
V gene: TRBV20-1; J gene: TRBJ2-1; D gene: NA; clone size: NA; CDR3 protein: CSARGKEGYNEQFF; CDR3 DNA: TGCAGTGCTAGAGGAAAGGAAGGCTACAATGAGCAGTTCTTC
V gene: TRBV6-2/TRBV6-3; J gene: TRBJ1-5; D gene: TRBD1; clone size: NA; CDR3 protein: CASRQGSQPQHF; CDR3 DNA: TGTGCCAGCCGACAGGGCAGTCAGCCCCAGCATTTT
V gene: TRBV20-1; J gene: TRBJ1-1; D gene: NA; clone size: few; CDR3 protein: CSAGRTRGGGAFF; CDR3 DNA: TGCAGTGCTGGGAGAACCAGGGGTGGTGGGGCTTTCTTT
V gene: TRBV15; J gene: TRBJ2-3; D gene: TRBD2; clone size: NA; CDR3 protein: CATSRDLAGDRADTQYF; CDR3 DNA: TGTGCCACCAGCAGAGATCTAGCGGGAGATAGGGCAGATACGCAGTATTTT
V gene: TRBV29-1; J gene: TRBJ2-3; D gene: TRBD2; clone size: many; CDR3 protein: CSVETSGYTDTQYF; CDR3 DNA: TGCAGCGTCGAGACTAGCGGGTACACAGATACGCAGTATTTT
V gene: TRBV11-2; J gene: TRBJ2-1; D gene: TRBD1; clone size: few; CDR3 protein: CASSFHTGTGNEQFF; CDR3 DNA: TGTGCCAGCAGCTTCCACACCGGGACAGGGAATGAGCAGTTCTTC
V gene: TRBV4-3; J gene: TRBJ2-5; D gene: NA; clone size: NA; CDR3 protein: CASSQSAGSQETQYF; CDR3 DNA: TGCGCCAGCAGCCAAAGCGCCGGGTCTCAAGAGACCCAGTACTTC
V gene: TRBV2; J gene: TRBJ2-1; D gene: TRBD1; clone size: few; CDR3 protein: CASSEGQGVANEQFF; CDR3 DNA: TGTGCCAGCAGTGAGGGGCAGGGGGTTGCCAATGAGCAGTTCTTC
V gene: TRBV20-1; J gene: TRBJ2-1; D gene: NA; clone size: NA; CDR3 protein: CSASTGTKPSYNEQFF; CDR3 DNA: TGCAGTGCTAGTACCGGGACAAAACCCTCCTACAATGAGCAGTTCTTC
V gene: TRBV20-1; J gene: TRBJ2-1; D gene: NA; clone size: NA; CDR3 protein: CSAPGSGLSLSYNEQFF; CDR3 DNA: TGCAGTGCCCCGGGAAGCGGGCTGTCCCTCTCCTACAATGAGCAGTTCTTC
V gene: TRBV12-3/TRBV12-4; J gene: TRBJ2-2; D gene: NA; clone size: many; CDR3 protein: CASSFLREDGELFF; CDR3 DNA: TGTGCCAGCAGTTTTTTGCGGGAAGACGGGGAGCTGTTTTTT
V gene: TRBV27; J gene: TRBJ1-2; D gene: TRBD1; clone size: NA; CDR3 protein: CASSPGGTNYGYTF; CDR3 DNA: TGTGCCAGCAGCCCAGGGGGGACTAACTATGGCTACACCTTC
V gene: TRBV13; J gene: TRBJ1-4; D gene: NA; clone size: NA; CDR3 protein: CASRGSDATNEKLFF; CDR3 DNA: TGTGCCAGCAGAGGTTCTGATGCAACTAATGAAAAACTGTTTTTT
V gene: TRBV4-1; J gene: TRBJ2-1; D gene: TRBD1; clone size: few; CDR3 protein: CASSHRDRGIPYNEQFF; CDR3 DNA: TGCGCCAGCAGCCATCGGGACAGGGGGATCCCCTACAATGAGCAGTTCTTC
V gene: TRBV10-3; J gene: TRBJ2-7; D gene: NA; clone size: many; CDR3 protein: CAISERAPNLLEQYF; CDR3 DNA: TGTGCCATCAGTGAACGGGCCCCCAACCTCCTCGAGCAGTACTTC
V gene: TRBV16; J gene: TRBJ2-7; D gene: NA; clone size: few; CDR3 protein: CASSQWLVYEQYF; CDR3 DNA: TGTGCCAGCAGCCAATGGCTAGTCTACGAGCAGTACTTC
V gene: TRBV30; J gene: TRBJ1-4; D gene: NA; clone size: NA; CDR3 protein: CAWSVVWSNEKLFF; CDR3 DNA: TGTGCCTGGAGTGTAGTATGGTCTAATGAAAAACTGTTTTTT
V gene: TRBV7-9; J gene: TRBJ2-3; D gene: TRBD1; clone size: NA; CDR3 protein: CASSLGQAGITDTQYF; CDR3 DNA: TGTGCCAGCAGTTTGGGACAGGCCGGGATCACAGATACGCAGTATTTT
V gene: TRBV27; J gene: TRBJ1-2; D gene: NA; clone size: NA; CDR3 protein: CASSSGHSLAFGYTF; CDR3 DNA: TGTGCCAGCAGTTCGGGACACTCATTGGCCTTCGGCTACACCTTC
V gene: TRBV6-5; J gene: TRBJ2-6; D gene: TRBD2; clone size: NA; CDR3 protein: CASSYEREYGNPGANVLTF; CDR3 DNA: TGTGCCAGCAGTTACGAGCGGGAGTATGGGAACCCTGGGGCCAACGTCCTGACTTTC
V gene: TRBV6-1; J gene: TRBJ1-6; D gene: NA; clone size: few; CDR3 protein: CASTPLPEFYSPLHF; CDR3 DNA: TGTGCCAGCACCCCCCTACCAGAGTTCTATTCACCCCTCCACTTT
V gene: TRBV7-9; J gene: TRBJ2-1; D gene: NA; clone size: few; CDR3 protein: CASRSSDAYNEQFF; CDR3 DNA: TGTGCCAGCAGGTCTAGCGACGCCTACAATGAGCAGTTCTTC
V gene: TRBV7-9; J gene: TRBJ2-2; D gene: NA; clone size: few; CDR3 protein: CASSSSASWDGELFF; CDR3 DNA: TGTGCCAGCAGCTCATCGGCCTCCTGGGACGGGGAGCTGTTTTTT
V gene: TRBV7-2; J gene: TRBJ2-7; D gene: NA; clone size: few; CDR3 protein: CASSLRARDTGEQYF; CDR3 DNA: TGTGCCAGCAGCTTAAGGGCCCGGGACACCGGGGAGCAGTACTTC
V gene: TRBV7-9; J gene: TRBJ2-1; D gene: TRBD1; clone size: NA; CDR3 protein: CASSPRDRNYNEQFF; CDR3 DNA: TGTGCCAGCAGCCCACGGGACAGAAACTACAATGAGCAGTTCTTC
V gene: TRBV7-2; J gene: TRBJ2-3; D gene: TRBD1; clone size: NA; CDR3 protein: CASSLVGTELDTQYF; CDR3 DNA: TGTGCCAGCAGCTTAGTGGGGACAGAGTTAGATACGCAGTATTTT